A single T cell receptor (beta chain) is shown here with its context. This sample is part of a study of identical twins. J gave up 2 bases and V 5 bases, and 4 bases lay outside the gene matches. The CDR3 is 15 residues long. Using its own MiXCR run on the 5' RACE reads, TCRdb lists one record per CDR3 protein. The table shows 1.5 million to 2 million distinct CDR3 sequences, with 32% occurring only once. This sequence originates from a newborn girl in good health. The source material was cord blood. The V call is TRBV12-3 or TRBV12-4, the J call TRBJ2-1; 9 bases are a match to TRBD2. In nucleotides, the CDR3 is TGTGCCAGCAGTCCTAGCGGGGAAGCCTACAATGAGCAGTTCTTC. The encoded protein is CASSPSGEAYNEQFF.